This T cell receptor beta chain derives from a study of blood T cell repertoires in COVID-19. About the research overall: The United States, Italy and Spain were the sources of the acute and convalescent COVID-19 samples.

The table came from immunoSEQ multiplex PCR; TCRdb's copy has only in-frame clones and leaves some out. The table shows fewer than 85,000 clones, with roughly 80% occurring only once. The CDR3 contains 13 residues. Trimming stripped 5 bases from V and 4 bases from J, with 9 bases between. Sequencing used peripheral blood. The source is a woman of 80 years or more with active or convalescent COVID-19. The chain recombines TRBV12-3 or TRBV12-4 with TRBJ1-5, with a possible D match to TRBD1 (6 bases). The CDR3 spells CASSRTENQPQHF. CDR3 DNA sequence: TGTGCCAGCAGTCGGACAGAAAATCAGCCCCAGCATTTT.